These T cell receptor beta chains were read from a single sample in a study of glioma-infiltrating T cells. TCRdb passed the multiplex PCR reads through MiXCR, listing each CDR3 protein once. Among around 190,000 distinct CDR3 sequences listed, around 32% were seen once. The sample was glioma tissue, nonneoplastic brain tissue, or PBMCs (not recorded which). The receptor source for this set is a human donor with low-grade glioma or glioblastoma, undergoing nonglioma brain surgery, or in good health (not recorded which). Each CDR3 is given with its conserved first and last residue. The order of the fields is V gene, J gene, clone size, D gene, CDR3 DNA, CDR3 protein. D genes are given only for firm matches. Clone size, where shown, is once, few, many, or a class for clones that have expanded.

V: TRBV6-5
J: TRBJ2-3
size: many
D: -
DNA: TGTGCCAGCAGTTACTCCAGGACACCGGGTCGCGGAGATACGCAGTATTTT
CDR3: CASSYSRTPGRGDTQYF

V: TRBV29-1
J: TRBJ2-1
size: few
D: TRBD2
DNA: TGCAGCGTAAACGGGGAGGCTAGCGGGATCTACAATGAGCAGTTCTTC
CDR3: CSVNGEASGIYNEQFF

V: TRBV29-1
J: TRBJ2-7
size: -
D: -
DNA: TGCAGCGTGGGGGACTCCTACTACGAGCAGTACTTC
CDR3: CSVGDSYYEQYF

V: TRBV15
J: TRBJ2-1
size: many
D: -
DNA: TGTGCCACCAGCAGAGCGGATTTTCGCTACAATGAGCAGTTCTTC
CDR3: CATSRADFRYNEQFF

V: TRBV12-3/TRBV12-4
J: TRBJ1-1
size: many
D: -
DNA: TGTGCCAGCACCCGGGGAACTGAAGCTTTCTTT
CDR3: CASTRGTEAFF

V: TRBV7-8
J: TRBJ1-2
size: many
D: TRBD1
DNA: TGTGCCAGCAGCCCTTACTCCCTAGACAGGGGCGCAGGTGGCTACACCTTC
CDR3: CASSPYSLDRGAGGYTF

V: TRBV7-6
J: TRBJ2-4
size: few
D: -
DNA: TGTGCCAGCAGCTTAGGGACCAAAAACATTCAGTACTTC
CDR3: CASSLGTKNIQYF

V: TRBV6-4
J: TRBJ2-2
size: -
D: -
DNA: TGTGCCAGCAGTACAAGCAGGAACACCGGGGAGCTGTTTTTT
CDR3: CASSTSRNTGELFF

V: TRBV11-2
J: TRBJ2-7
size: -
D: -
DNA: TGTGCCAGCAGCCAAACCCAAGAGCAGTACTTC
CDR3: CASSQTQEQYF

V: TRBV10-3
J: TRBJ1-5
size: -
D: -
DNA: TGTTCCATCTCGGCTGGGATGACCAATCAGCCCCAGCATTTT
CDR3: CSISAGMTNQPQHF

V: TRBV2
J: TRBJ2-7
size: few
D: -
DNA: TGTGCCAGCAGTGTCGAGAGTTCCTACGAGCAGTACTTC
CDR3: CASSVESSYEQYF

V: TRBV27
J: TRBJ1-2
size: -
D: TRBD1
DNA: TGTGCCAGCAGTCTCCGACAGGGGTGGCTGGACCATGGCTACACCTTC
CDR3: CASSLRQGWLDHGYTF

V: TRBV28
J: TRBJ2-1
size: -
D: TRBD2
DNA: TGTGCCAGCAGTTACTCAGAAGCGGGAGCCCACAATGAGCAGTTCTTC
CDR3: CASSYSEAGAHNEQFF

V: TRBV28
J: TRBJ2-7
size: -
D: TRBD2
DNA: TGTGCCAGCAGTTTATTTAGACTAGCGGTACCCAGCGAGCAGTACTTC
CDR3: CASSLFRLAVPSEQYF

V: TRBV20-1
J: TRBJ2-7
size: many
D: -
DNA: TGCAGTGCTCGAAATCCCCCCTACGAGCAGTACTTC
CDR3: CSARNPPYEQYF

V: TRBV3-1
J: TRBJ2-7
size: few
D: -
DNA: TGTGCCCCCAAAGGCCTAGCGCCTACCTACGAGCAGTACTTC
CDR3: CAPKGLAPTYEQYF

V: TRBV12-3/TRBV12-4
J: TRBJ2-3
size: many
D: TRBD2
DNA: TGTGCCAGCAGTTTAGCCACTAGCGGAACAGATACGCAGTATTTT
CDR3: CASSLATSGTDTQYF

V: TRBV5-6
J: TRBJ2-7
size: few
D: -
DNA: TGTGCCAGCAGTTCACAGGCATCCTACGAGCAGTACTTC
CDR3: CASSSQASYEQYF

V: TRBV5-1
J: TRBJ1-5
size: -
D: -
DNA: TGCGCCAGCAGCCCCCAGGAGGGGGGGGGCCCAGCCCAGCATTTT
CDR3: CASSPQEGGGPAQHF

V: TRBV20-1
J: TRBJ2-1
size: many
D: -
DNA: TGCAGTGCTAGACAGCGGGCTAACTCCTACAATGAGCAGTTCTTC
CDR3: CSARQRANSYNEQFF

V: TRBV11-2
J: TRBJ2-1
size: many
D: -
DNA: TGTGCCAGCAGCTTGGAGGCTGGTAGATGGAATGAGCAGTTCTTC
CDR3: CASSLEAGRWNEQFF

V: TRBV6-2/TRBV6-3
J: TRBJ2-2
size: many
D: TRBD2
DNA: TGTGCCAGCAGTTCTGGGACTAGCGGGAAGCTCGCCGGGGAGCTGTTTTTT
CDR3: CASSSGTSGKLAGELFF

V: TRBV18
J: TRBJ1-1
size: -
D: -
DNA: TGTGACAGCTCACCGATCATGACCGAAGCTTTCTTT
CDR3: CDSSPIMTEAFF

V: TRBV7-9
J: TRBJ1-1
size: many
D: -
DNA: TGTGCCAGCAGCTCCGCCAGGGTCCTGAACACTGAAGCTTTCTTT
CDR3: CASSSARVLNTEAFF

V: TRBV15
J: TRBJ2-1
size: many
D: TRBD2
DNA: TGTGCCACCGGACTAGCGGGAGCGAATGAGCAGTTCTTC
CDR3: CATGLAGANEQFF

V: TRBV3-1
J: TRBJ1-6
size: few
D: -
DNA: TGTGCCAGCAGCCTTCAGGGTGACAATTCACCCCTCCACTTT
CDR3: CASSLQGDNSPLHF

V: TRBV3-1
J: TRBJ1-6
size: -
D: TRBD1
DNA: TGTGCCAGCAGCCAAGTAGACAGGGTATATAATTCACCCCTCCACTTT
CDR3: CASSQVDRVYNSPLHF

V: TRBV6-1
J: TRBJ2-4
size: many
D: -
DNA: TGTGCCAGCAGTGAAGCGGAAATAGCCAAAAACATTCAGTACTTC
CDR3: CASSEAEIAKNIQYF

V: TRBV28
J: TRBJ2-1
size: many
D: TRBD2
DNA: TGTGCCAGCAGCCTCTCTATTAGCGGGAGGTTCGATCCGTTCTTC
CDR3: CASSLSISGRFDPFF

V: TRBV6-2/TRBV6-3
J: TRBJ2-7
size: -
D: -
DNA: TGTGCCAGCAGTCTCGGACGGAGTCTGAACGAGCAGTACTTC
CDR3: CASSLGRSLNEQYF

V: TRBV28
J: TRBJ2-1
size: few
D: TRBD2
DNA: TGTGCCAGCAGTCCGCCCGGCGGGAGGGCCCTCAATGAGCAGTTCTTC
CDR3: CASSPPGGRALNEQFF

V: TRBV6-1
J: TRBJ1-1
size: many
D: -
DNA: TGTGCCAGCAGCTATCAACCGAACACTGAAGCTTTCTTT
CDR3: CASSYQPNTEAFF

V: TRBV3-1
J: TRBJ2-3
size: many
D: -
DNA: TGTGCCAGCAGCCACCCCCGACTAGGAGTATCAGATACGCAGTATTTT
CDR3: CASSHPRLGVSDTQYF

V: TRBV5-1
J: TRBJ1-1
size: many
D: TRBD1
DNA: TGCGCCAGCAGCCGACAGGGCGAAACTTTCACTGAAGCTTTCTTT
CDR3: CASSRQGETFTEAFF

V: TRBV9
J: TRBJ1-4
size: few
D: -
DNA: TGTGCCAGCAGCGTAGGGAGGACTCAAAACGAAAAACTGTTTTTT
CDR3: CASSVGRTQNEKLFF

V: TRBV29-1
J: TRBJ2-1
size: -
D: -
DNA: TGCAGAGTGCACATCACAGGGTTGGAGTTCTTC
CDR3: CRVHITGLEFF

V: TRBV19
J: TRBJ1-1
size: many
D: -
DNA: TGTGCCAGTAGCCCCATTGACAAACAGAACACTGAAGCTTTCTTT
CDR3: CASSPIDKQNTEAFF

V: TRBV6-5
J: TRBJ2-6
size: many
D: -
DNA: TGTGCCAGCAGTTACTCGGGAGGCCAAAGGGGGGCCAACGTCCTGACTTTC
CDR3: CASSYSGGQRGANVLTF

V: TRBV6-2/TRBV6-3
J: TRBJ1-2
size: many
D: -
DNA: TGTGCCAGCAGGAGAACAGGGAGTAACTATGGCTACACCTTC
CDR3: CASRRTGSNYGYTF

V: TRBV7-9
J: TRBJ2-5
size: many
D: -
DNA: TGTGCCAGCAGCGAGACACAGGGTTGGGAGACCCAGTACTTC
CDR3: CASSETQGWETQYF

V: TRBV7-9
J: TRBJ2-1
size: -
D: TRBD2
DNA: TGTGCCAGCAGCCGACTAGCGGGGGGGTGGAATGAGCAGTTCTTC
CDR3: CASSRLAGGWNEQFF

V: TRBV28
J: TRBJ2-7
size: many
D: TRBD2
DNA: TGTGCCAGCACGGACCGGGAGGGGCGGTACTTC
CDR3: CASTDREGRYF

V: TRBV29-1
J: TRBJ2-7
size: -
D: -
DNA: TGCAGCGTTGGGACGGCCTACGAGCGGTACTTC
CDR3: CSVGTAYERYF

V: TRBV7-9
J: TRBJ1-1
size: -
D: -
DNA: TGTGCCAGCAGGTCCTATCCAGGGTTT
CDR3: CASRSYPGF

V: TRBV29-1
J: TRBJ2-7
size: few
D: TRBD2
DNA: TGCAGCGGTACTAGCGGGAGCTCCTACGAGCAGTACTTC
CDR3: CSGTSGSSYEQYF

V: TRBV2
J: TRBJ1-1
size: many
D: -
DNA: TGTGCCAGCGGAGCCGGAGTGTTGGGGCTGGACACTGAAGCTTTCTTT
CDR3: CASGAGVLGLDTEAFF

V: TRBV4-3
J: TRBJ2-7
size: many
D: -
DNA: TGCGCCAGCAGCCAAGATCTTGGGTTCGAGCAGTACTTC
CDR3: CASSQDLGFEQYF

V: TRBV2
J: TRBJ2-7
size: many
D: -
DNA: TGTGCCGGAACACGGACCGGTTCCTACGAGCAGTACTTC
CDR3: CAGTRTGSYEQYF

V: TRBV14
J: TRBJ2-1
size: many
D: -
DNA: TGTGCCAGCAGCCAAGTATATGGTAATGAGCAGTTCTTC
CDR3: CASSQVYGNEQFF

V: TRBV28
J: TRBJ2-7
size: -
D: -
DNA: TGTGTCAGCAGTTTACGCCCGAGACAAACCTACGAGCAGTACTTC
CDR3: CVSSLRPRQTYEQYF

V: TRBV19
J: TRBJ1-2
size: -
D: -
DNA: TGTACCAGTAGTCGGGAGGCCAACTATGGCTACACCTTC
CDR3: CTSSREANYGYTF

V: TRBV7-2
J: TRBJ2-7
size: many
D: -
DNA: TGTGCCAGCAGCACGGGGTATGGCCAATACGAGCAGTACTTC
CDR3: CASSTGYGQYEQYF

V: TRBV7-2
J: TRBJ2-3
size: many
D: -
DNA: TGTGCCAGCAGCCCCGAGACTAGGCGGGATACGCAGTATTTT
CDR3: CASSPETRRDTQYF